These 27 T cell receptor beta chains originate from one sample sequenced in a study of blood T cell repertoires in COVID-19 (dated by TCRdb to the early 2020s). Library method: the immunoSEQ multiplex PCR assay. This is the immuneACCESS table as TCRdb keeps it, with only in-frame sequences that have V and J called. A part of the clones is gone; compared with another copy, unresolved V genes explain less than half, and the rest is unexplained. The table for this sample lists around 260,000 clones; 90% of them were counted only once. The ten largest clonotypes hold 0.9% to 1.2% of the sample. Sequenced input: PBMCs or T cells enriched from blood (not recorded which). The receptor set was obtained from a woman aged 30 to 39 who had recovered from COVID-19.

The chain links TRBV5-1 to TRBJ1-5; TRBD1 matches at 7 bases. The CDR3 is made up of 15 amino acids. V lost 7 bases to trimming and J lost 4 bases; unmatched junction nucleotides: 11. Germline CDR1 SGHRS, CDR2 YFSETQ. In DNA, the CDR3 is TGCGCCAGCTGCTGCGACAGGGATAATAATCAGCCCCAGCATTTT. Translated, it gives CASCCDRDNNQPQHF.

The rearrangement joins TRBV5-4 to TRBJ2-3, with TRBD2 as a possible D gene (5 bases). The V end was cut by 2 bases, the J end by 2 bases, with 9 bases between. The CDR3 runs 14 residues. CDR1 and CDR2 (germline): SGHNT, YYREEE (reference sequence). In DNA, the CDR3 is TGTGCCAGCAGCTTACGGAGGACCACAGATACGCAGTATTTT. It is translated as CASSLRRTTDTQYF.

V is TRBV5-6 and J is TRBJ2-5; 9 bases line up with TRBD1. This CDR3 is 17 amino acids long. Per germline, CDR1 SGHDT and CDR2 YYEEEE. Losses at the gene ends were 0 bases for V and 2 bases for J; bases not matched to a gene: 8. Here the CDR3 reads CASSLAWGQGLQETQYF. The CDR3 region has the DNA TGTGCCAGCAGCTTGGCCTGGGGACAGGGACTTCAAGAGACCCAGTACTTC.

J is TRBJ1-4 and V is TRBV6-5; D remains ambiguous. V was cut by 6 bases and J by 10 bases, with 21 bases left in between. CDR1 is MNHEY, CDR2 SVGAGI, per germline. This CDR3 is built from 15 residues. CDR3 sequence: CASRMTDSPSGKLFF. For the CDR3, the DNA is TGTGCCAGCAGAATGACGGACTCCCCGTCCGGAAAACTGTTTTTT.

The sample holds a few counts of this clone. Other nucleotide sequences from this sample produce the same CDR3. This chain connects TRBV4-3 to TRBJ2-1; 10 bases match TRBD2. CDR1 and CDR2 from the germline V gene are LGHNA and YSLEER. The CDR3 is 16 residues long. V was pared by 0 bases and J by 4 bases, with 3 bases of the junction left unmatched. The CDR3 loop is CASSQELAGSYNEQFF. The CDR3 bases are TGCGCCAGCAGCCAAGAACTAGCGGGATCTTACAATGAGCAGTTCTTC.

The rearrangement uses TRBV19 and TRBJ1-6, with TRBD1 matching over 7 bases. Per the germline V gene, CDR1 is LNHDA and CDR2 is SQIVND (reference sequence). CDR3 length: 15 residues. V was clipped by 4 bases and J by 8 bases; unmatched bases: 8. CDR3 coding DNA: TGTGCCAGTAGTACTCCGGGACAGAGGGATTCACCCCTCCACTTT. This codes for CASSTPGQRDSPLHF.

V usage is TRBV7-2 and J usage is TRBJ1-2; possible D gene TRBD1, 5 bases. V was trimmed by 5 bases and J by 4 bases, leaving 11 bases between them. Germline lookup yields CDR1 SGHTA and CDR2 FQGNSA. The CDR3 consists of 13 residues. The CDR3 reads CASSQTGTYGYTF. The CDR3 DNA reads as TGTGCCAGCAGCCAAACAGGTACCTATGGCTACACCTTC.

The rearrangement links TRBV29-1 to TRBJ2-7; 7 positions agree with TRBD2. V lost 6 bases and J lost 7; bases outside the gene matches: 12. This CDR3 region has 13 residues. Germline lookup yields CDR1 SQVTM and CDR2 ANQGSEA. The CDR3 DNA sequence: TGCAGCGTCTCTAGCGGCCTACGTGGTGAGCAGTACTTC. Residues: CSVSSGLRGEQYF.

V gene TRBV4-3 combines with J gene TRBJ2-2; D gene unclear. V was clipped by 1 base and J by 4 bases, with 7 bases between them. Germline V CDR1 and CDR2: LGHNA, YSLEER. The CDR3 spans 14 residues. The CDR3 nucleotides are TGCGCCAGCAGCCAAGGAGGAGTCACCGGGGAGCTGTTTTTT. This encodes CASSQGGVTGELFF.

The chain uses TRBV2 and TRBJ2-3; 7 nucleotides align to TRBD2. There are 17 residues in the CDR3. V gave up 6 bases and J gave up 0 bases; unmatched junction bases: 12. CDR1 is SNHLY, CDR2 FYNNEI, per germline. The CDR3 loop reads CASSTTPSGPSTDTQYF. CDR3 in DNA: TGTGCCAGCAGCACCACCCCTAGCGGACCGAGCACAGATACGCAGTATTTT.

This sequence joins TRBV5-5 and TRBJ2-7, with D unclear. Germline loops: CDR1 SGHKS, CDR2 YYEKEE (reference sequence). Trimming took off 0 bases at V and 6 bases at J, with 4 bases between the two ends. The CDR3 covers 11 residues. The CDR3 here is CASSLASEQYF. CDR3 DNA sequence: TGTGCCAGCAGCTTGGCCAGCGAGCAGTACTTC.

This clone was seen more than once but under ten times. The chain couples TRBV7-9 to TRBJ2-4; 8 bases agree with TRBD1. The CDR3 has 15 residues. CDR1 is SEHNR, CDR2 FQNEAQ, per germline (reference sequence). Trimming cost V 2 bases and J 3 bases; bases outside gene matches: 3. The CDR3: CASSLTQGVKNIQYF. The CDR3 coding sequence is TGTGCCAGCAGCTTAACACAGGGGGTCAAAAACATTCAGTACTTC.

The V and J genes are TRBV10-3 and TRBJ1-4; D gene ambiguous. The V gene lost 2 bases and the J gene lost 8 bases, with 6 bases spanning the gap. Germline CDR1 and CDR2: ENHRY and SYGVKD. This CDR3 spans 12 amino acids. The CDR3 here is CAISEEEEKLFF. In nucleotides, the CDR3 is TGTGCCATCAGTGAGGAGGAAGAAAAACTGTTTTTT.

The chain links TRBV5-1 to TRBJ2-5, with 10 nucleotides matching TRBD2. The CDR3 is 15 amino acids. Germline assignment: CDR1 SGHRS and CDR2 YFSETQ. J gave up 4 bases and V 4 bases, and 7 bases lay outside the gene matches. The CDR3 DNA sequence: TGCGCCAGCAGCACCCAAGCGGGAGGGGGAGAGACCCAGTACTTC. Amino acids: CASSTQAGGGETQYF.

CDR3 sequence (DNA): TGTGCCTGGAGTAGGGACAGTGGCTACACCTTC. As protein: CAWSRDSGYTF. V is TRBV30 and J is TRBJ1-2; 7 nucleotides match TRBD1. This CDR3 contains 11 residues. The V segment lost 2 bases and the J segment 7 bases; nucleotides outside the gene matches: 1. Germline V gene lookup returns CDR1 GTSNPN and CDR2 SVGIG (reference sequence).

V usage is TRBV6-2 or TRBV6-3 and J usage is TRBJ1-5; 9 bases are shared with TRBD1. Trimming removed 3 bases from V and 5 bases from J; junction bases left unmatched: 5. The CDR3 has 15 residues. Germline CDR1 and CDR2: MNHEY and SVGEGT. The CDR3 region is CASSYFDRGDQPQHF. CDR3 bases: TGTGCCAGCAGTTATTTCGACAGGGGGGATCAGCCCCAGCATTTT.

This rearrangement joins TRBV5-6 to TRBJ2-2; 14 bases line up with TRBD2. CDR1 is SGHDT, CDR2 YYEEEE, per germline. This CDR3 spans 18 amino acids. V lost 4 bases, J lost 2 bases, and 7 bases stayed unmatched. In DNA, the CDR3 is TGTGCCAGCAGCCTGGGACTAGCGGGAGCTCCCAACACCGGGGAGCTGTTTTTT. This sequence encodes CASSLGLAGAPNTGELFF.

This sequence joins TRBV10-1 and TRBJ2-7; TRBD1 might be the D (6 bases). Per germline, CDR1 WNHNN and CDR2 SYGVQD (reference sequence). Trimming removed 7 bases from V and 1 base from J, with 14 bases in between. The length of the CDR3 is 14 residues. The CDR3 spells CASTLRDKSYEQYF. In DNA, the CDR3 is TGCGCCAGCACCCTCCGGGACAAGTCCTACGAGCAGTACTTC.

J is TRBJ2-7 and V is TRBV6-1; the D gene is possibly TRBD1 (5 bases). V was clipped by 3 bases and J by 3 bases, with 9 bases between them. The CDR3 is 13 residues long. CDR1 and CDR2 (germline): MNHNS, SASEGT. The CDR3: CASSDDSHYEQYF. CDR3 DNA sequence: TGTGCCAGCAGTGACGACAGCCACTACGAGCAGTACTTC.

This chain joins TRBV24-1 and TRBJ2-7; 9 nucleotides match TRBD1. CDR1 and CDR2 from the germline V gene are KGHDR and SFDVKD. V shed 7 bases, J shed 1 base, and the junction held 13 bases outside the gene matches. CDR3 size: 17 residues. The CDR3 DNA sequence: TGTGCCACCAGGCCACAGGGGGCGGGAGATTTTTCCTACGAGCAGTACTTC. Protein sequence: CATRPQGAGDFSYEQYF.

J is TRBJ2-5 and V is TRBV5-6; a weak D match, TRBD2 (6 bases). Trimming removed 0 bases at V and 5 bases at J, with 11 bases between. The CDR3 runs 14 residues. CDR1 is SGHDT, CDR2 YYEEEE, per germline. DNA of the CDR3: TGTGCCAGCAGCTTGGCGGGTGGAGGGGAGACCCAGTACTTC. Its protein is CASSLAGGGETQYF.

The chain has TRBV27 and TRBJ2-7; 8 bases match TRBD1. The CDR3 runs 12 residues. J lost 3 bases, V lost 7 bases, and 2 bases had no gene match. Germline V gene sequence: CDR1 MNHEY, CDR2 SMNVEV (reference sequence). The CDR3 loop reads CASKDRDYEQYF. As DNA, the CDR3 is TGTGCCAGCAAGGACAGGGACTACGAGCAGTACTTC.

The V and J genes are TRBV7-2 and TRBJ2-7; D not certain. The CDR3 has 16 residues. Germline CDR1 SGHTA, CDR2 FQGNSA. V dropped 5 bases and J dropped 3 bases, with 20 bases sitting between them. The CDR3 loop reads CASSPPRVVEFYEQYF. CDR3 bases: TGTGCCAGCAGCCCCCCTCGAGTTGTCGAATTCTACGAGCAGTACTTC. The full variable domain, with the rest looked up from reference TRBV7-2 and TRBJ2-7, is GAGVSQSPSNKVTEKGKDVELRCDPISGHTALYWYRQSLGQGLEFLIYFQGNSAPDKSGLPSDRFSAERTGGSVSTLTIQRTQQEDSAVYLCASSPPRVVEFYEQYFGPGTRLTVT.

The count of this clone is one. The chain couples TRBV4-3 to TRBJ2-2; no clear D. Trimming cost V 4 bases and J 2 bases, with 5 bases left between them. The CDR3 extends over 13 amino acids. Germline values: CDR1 LGHNA, CDR2 YSLEER. The CDR3 spells CASSLINTGELFF. The DNA for the CDR3 is TGCGCCAGCAGCCTCATTAACACCGGGGAGCTGTTTTTT.

This chain connects TRBV7-8 to TRBJ2-1, with 8 bases lining up with TRBD1. This CDR3 comprises 16 residues. The germline V gene has CDR1 SGHVS and CDR2 FQNEAQ. Losses at the gene ends were 5 bases for V and 8 bases for J; bases not matched to a gene: 14. The CDR3 DNA sequence: TGTGCCAGCAGCAAGAGACCACGACAGGGGTCAGATGAGCAGTTCTTC. It specifies CASSKRPRQGSDEQFF.

The chain is built from TRBV28 and TRBJ1-2; no clear D. V dropped 8 bases and J dropped 0 bases, with 4 bases sitting between them. In germline, CDR1 is MDHEN, CDR2 SYDVKM. This CDR3 is 11 amino acids long. In DNA, the CDR3 is TGTGCCAGCTCCACTAACTATGGCTACACCTTC. Amino acids: CASSTNYGYTF.

The chain links TRBV6-5 to TRBJ2-7; a possible D gene is TRBD2 (5 bases). Germline CDR1 is MNHEY and CDR2 is SVGAGI. The CDR3 is made up of 14 amino acids. V gave up 8 bases and J gave up 3 bases, with 17 bases separating them. The DNA for the CDR3 is TGTGCCAGCCCCCGGGGAAGTCCTGTCTACGAGCAGTACTTC. It encodes CASPRGSPVYEQYF.